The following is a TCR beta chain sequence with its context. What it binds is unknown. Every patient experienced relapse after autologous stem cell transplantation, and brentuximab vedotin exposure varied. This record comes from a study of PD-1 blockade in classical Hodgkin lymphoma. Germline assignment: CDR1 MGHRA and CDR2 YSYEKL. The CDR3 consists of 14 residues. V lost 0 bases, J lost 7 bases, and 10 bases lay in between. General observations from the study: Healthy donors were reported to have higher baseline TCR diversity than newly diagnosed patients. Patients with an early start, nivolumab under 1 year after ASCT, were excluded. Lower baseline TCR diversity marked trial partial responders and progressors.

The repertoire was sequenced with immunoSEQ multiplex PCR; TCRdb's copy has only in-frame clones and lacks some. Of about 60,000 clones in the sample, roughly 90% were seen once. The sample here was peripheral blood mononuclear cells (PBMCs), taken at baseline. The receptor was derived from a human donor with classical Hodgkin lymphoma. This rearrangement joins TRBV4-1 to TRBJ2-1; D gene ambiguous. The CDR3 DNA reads TGCGCCAGCAGCCAAGACCCTCCCGGGAATGAGCAGTTCTTC. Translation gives CASSQDPPGNEQFF.